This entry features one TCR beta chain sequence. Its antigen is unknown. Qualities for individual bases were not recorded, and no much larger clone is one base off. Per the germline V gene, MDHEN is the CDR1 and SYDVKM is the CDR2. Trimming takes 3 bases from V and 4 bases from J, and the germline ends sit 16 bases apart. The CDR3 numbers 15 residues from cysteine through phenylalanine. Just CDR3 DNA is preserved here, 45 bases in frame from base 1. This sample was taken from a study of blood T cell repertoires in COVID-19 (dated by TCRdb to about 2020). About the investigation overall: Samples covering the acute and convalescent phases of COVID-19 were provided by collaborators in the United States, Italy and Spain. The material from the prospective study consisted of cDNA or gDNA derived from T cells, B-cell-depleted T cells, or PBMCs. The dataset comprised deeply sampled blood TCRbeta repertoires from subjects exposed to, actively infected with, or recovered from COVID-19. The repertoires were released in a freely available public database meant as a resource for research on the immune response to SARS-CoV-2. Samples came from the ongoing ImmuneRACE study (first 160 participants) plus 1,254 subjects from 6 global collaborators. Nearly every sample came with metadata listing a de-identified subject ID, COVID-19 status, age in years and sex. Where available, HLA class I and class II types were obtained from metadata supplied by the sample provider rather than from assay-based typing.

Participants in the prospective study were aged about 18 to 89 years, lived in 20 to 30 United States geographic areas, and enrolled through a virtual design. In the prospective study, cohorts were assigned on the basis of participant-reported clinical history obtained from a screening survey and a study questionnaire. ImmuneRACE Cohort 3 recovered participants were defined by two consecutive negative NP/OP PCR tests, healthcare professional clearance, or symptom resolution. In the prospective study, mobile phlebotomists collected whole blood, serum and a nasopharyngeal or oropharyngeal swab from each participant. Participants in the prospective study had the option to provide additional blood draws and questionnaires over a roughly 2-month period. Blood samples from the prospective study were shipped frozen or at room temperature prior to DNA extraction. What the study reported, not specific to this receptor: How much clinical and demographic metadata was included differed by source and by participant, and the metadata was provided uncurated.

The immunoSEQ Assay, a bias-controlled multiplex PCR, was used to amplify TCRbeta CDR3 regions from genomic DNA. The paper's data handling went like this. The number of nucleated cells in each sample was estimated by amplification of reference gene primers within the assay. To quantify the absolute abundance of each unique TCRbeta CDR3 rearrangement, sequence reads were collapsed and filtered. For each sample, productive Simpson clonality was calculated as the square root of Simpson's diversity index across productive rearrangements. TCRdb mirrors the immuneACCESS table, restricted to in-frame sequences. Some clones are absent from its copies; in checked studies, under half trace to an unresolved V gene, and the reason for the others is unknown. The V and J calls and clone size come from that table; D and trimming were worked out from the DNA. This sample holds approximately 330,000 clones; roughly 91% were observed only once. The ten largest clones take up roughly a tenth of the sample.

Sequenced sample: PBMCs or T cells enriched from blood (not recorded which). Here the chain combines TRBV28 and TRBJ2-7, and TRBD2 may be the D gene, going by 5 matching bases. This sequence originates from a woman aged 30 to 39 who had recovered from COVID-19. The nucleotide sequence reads TGTGCCAGCAGTTTTCCCGGGGTTGGGGAATACGAGCAGTACTTC. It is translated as CASSFPGVGEYEQYF. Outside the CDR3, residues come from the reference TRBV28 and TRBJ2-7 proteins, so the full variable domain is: DVKVTQSSRYLVKRTGEKVFLECVQDMDHENMFWYRQDPGLGLRLIYFSYDVKMKEKGDIPEGYSVSREKKERFSLILESASTNQTSMYLCASSFPGVGEYEQYFGPGTRLTVT.